These 7 T cell receptor beta chains were sequenced from one sample in a study of shared clonotypes between healthy human individuals (dated by TCRdb to about 2020). The protocol used for the library was the immunoSEQ multiplex PCR assay. The source is immuneACCESS, and TCRdb retained only in-frame sequences with V and J called. Part of the clones is not carried over; for the studies checked, unresolved V genes explain less than half of this, and the remainder is unexplained. Present in this sample are roughly 2.2 million clones, approximately 95% of which were seen just once. The ten largest make up 0.39% of the sample. Sequencing input: naive CD4+ T cells from PBMCs. Taken with the paper, the label for cell subset or site translates to: CD45RA+ positively selected. The receptors were gathered from a man aged 18 to 30 in good health. Some clones in this sample may be carry-over from other donors' samples.

V is TRBV10-3 and J is TRBJ2-3, with D possibly being TRBD2 (6 bases). V lost 11 bases to trimming and J lost 0 bases, with 15 bases between them. CDR1 and CDR2 from the germline V gene are ENHRY and SYGVKD. The CDR3 spans 14 residues. This chain's CDR3 is CASGEDASTDTQYF. CDR3 nucleotides: TGTGCCTCCGGGGAGGATGCTAGCACAGATACGCAGTATTTT.

This chain joins TRBV6-1 and TRBJ2-1, with a weak D call TRBD2 (5 bases). Trimming removed 7 bases at V and 0 bases at J, with 13 bases between. Germline V CDR1 and CDR2: MNHNS, SASEGT. The CDR3 totals 15 residues. The CDR3 DNA follows: TGTGCCAGCAACACTCAGCGGACCTCCTACAATGAGCAGTTCTTC. It codes for CASNTQRTSYNEQFF.

The chain links TRBV27 to TRBJ2-7; weak D call: TRBD1 (6 bases). The CDR3 runs 15 residues. CDR1 and CDR2 (germline): MNHEY, SMNVEV (reference sequence). Trimming removed 5 bases at V and 4 bases at J, with 18 bases between. CDR3 protein: CASSTRQVPEYEQYF. CDR3 nucleotide sequence: TGTGCCAGCAGTACAAGACAGGTGCCGGAGTACGAGCAGTACTTC.

The chain has TRBV28 and TRBJ2-7, with 9 bases aligning to TRBD2. This CDR3 region has 15 residues. Looked up from germline, CDR1 is MDHEN and CDR2 is SYDVKM. Trimming cost V 3 bases and J 3 bases; bases outside gene matches: 6. The CDR3 loop reads CASSFSGLANYEQYF. Here the CDR3 DNA reads TGTGCCAGCAGTTTCAGTGGACTAGCGAACTACGAGCAGTACTTC.

The table lists this clone with a few counts. J is TRBJ2-1 and V is TRBV10-1, with 7 bases lining up with TRBD2. V trimming: 4 bases; J trimming: 8 bases; junction bases outside the gene matches: 11. Germline lookup yields CDR1 WNHNN and CDR2 SYGVQD (reference sequence). The CDR3 totals 15 residues. The CDR3 reads CASSGAGSNGHEQFF. CDR3 bases: TGCGCCAGCAGTGGAGCGGGAAGTAACGGGCATGAGCAGTTCTTC.

J is TRBJ2-7 and V is TRBV4-2; TRBD1 is a possible D gene (5 bases). CDR1 is LGHNA and CDR2 is YNFKEQ in the germline V gene. CDR3 length: 13 amino acids. The V end lost 0 bases, the J end lost 3 bases, and 6 bases lay between the germline ends. CDR3 residues: CASSQETVYEQYF. As DNA, the CDR3 is TGTGCCAGCAGCCAAGAGACAGTCTACGAGCAGTACTTC.

The chain has TRBV2 and TRBJ1-4; 7 positions match TRBD1. CDR1 SNHLY and CDR2 FYNNEI come from the germline V gene. The length of the CDR3 is 15 residues. The J segment lost 6 bases and the V segment lost 4 bases, leaving 8 bases of the junction unmatched. The CDR3 DNA reads as TGTGCCAGCAGTGCCATTTCCGGGACAGATGAAAAACTGTTTTTT. Encoded protein: CASSAISGTDEKLFF.